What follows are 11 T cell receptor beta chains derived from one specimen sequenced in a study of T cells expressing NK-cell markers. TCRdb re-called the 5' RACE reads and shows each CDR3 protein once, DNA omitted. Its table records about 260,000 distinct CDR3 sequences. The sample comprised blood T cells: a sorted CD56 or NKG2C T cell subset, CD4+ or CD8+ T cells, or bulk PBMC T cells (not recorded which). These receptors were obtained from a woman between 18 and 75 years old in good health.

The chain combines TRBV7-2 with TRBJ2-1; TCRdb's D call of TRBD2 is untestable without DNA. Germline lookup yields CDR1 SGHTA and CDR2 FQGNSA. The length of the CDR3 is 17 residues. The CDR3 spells CASSLVNLAGVGNEQFF.

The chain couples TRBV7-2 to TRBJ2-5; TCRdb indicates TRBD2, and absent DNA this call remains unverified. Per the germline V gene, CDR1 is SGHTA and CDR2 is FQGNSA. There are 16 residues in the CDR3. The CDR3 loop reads CASSPTSGRVVETQYF.

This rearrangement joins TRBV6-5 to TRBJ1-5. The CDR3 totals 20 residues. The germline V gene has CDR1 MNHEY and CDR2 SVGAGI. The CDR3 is CASTITPPFPRGDSNQPQHF.

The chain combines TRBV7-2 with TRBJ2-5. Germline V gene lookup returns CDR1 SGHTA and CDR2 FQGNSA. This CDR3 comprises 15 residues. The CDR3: CASSSTPQSFETQYF.

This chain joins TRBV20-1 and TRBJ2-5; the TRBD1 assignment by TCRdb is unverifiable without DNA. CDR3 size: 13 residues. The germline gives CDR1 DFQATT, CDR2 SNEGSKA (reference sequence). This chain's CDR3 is CSATRGAGETQYF.

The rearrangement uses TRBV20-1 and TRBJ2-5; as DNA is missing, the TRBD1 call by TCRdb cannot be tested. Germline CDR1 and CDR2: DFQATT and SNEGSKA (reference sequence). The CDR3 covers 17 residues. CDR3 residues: CSARYAGRRVPQETQYF.

The chain's CDR3 is CASSLVDEGVRGYTF. The rearrangement uses TRBV5-1 and TRBJ1-2; lacking DNA, the TRBD1 call made by TCRdb goes unchecked. Germline V CDR1 and CDR2: SGHRS, YFSETQ. This CDR3 region has 15 residues.

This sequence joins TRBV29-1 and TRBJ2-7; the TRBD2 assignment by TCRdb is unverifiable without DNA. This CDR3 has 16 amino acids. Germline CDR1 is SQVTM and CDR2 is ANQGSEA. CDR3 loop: CSVGTLPRDGSYEQYF.

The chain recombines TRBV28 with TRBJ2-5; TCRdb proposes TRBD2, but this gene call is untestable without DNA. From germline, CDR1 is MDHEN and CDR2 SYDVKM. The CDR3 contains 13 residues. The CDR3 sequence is CASRASFRETQYF.

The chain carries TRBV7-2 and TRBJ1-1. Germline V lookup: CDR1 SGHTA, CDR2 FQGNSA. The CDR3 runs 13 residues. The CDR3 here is CASSLVRNTEAFF.

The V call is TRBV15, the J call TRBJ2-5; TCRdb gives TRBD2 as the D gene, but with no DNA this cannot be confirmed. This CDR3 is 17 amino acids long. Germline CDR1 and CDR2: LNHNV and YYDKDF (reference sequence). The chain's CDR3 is CATSRRLTSGGQETQYF.